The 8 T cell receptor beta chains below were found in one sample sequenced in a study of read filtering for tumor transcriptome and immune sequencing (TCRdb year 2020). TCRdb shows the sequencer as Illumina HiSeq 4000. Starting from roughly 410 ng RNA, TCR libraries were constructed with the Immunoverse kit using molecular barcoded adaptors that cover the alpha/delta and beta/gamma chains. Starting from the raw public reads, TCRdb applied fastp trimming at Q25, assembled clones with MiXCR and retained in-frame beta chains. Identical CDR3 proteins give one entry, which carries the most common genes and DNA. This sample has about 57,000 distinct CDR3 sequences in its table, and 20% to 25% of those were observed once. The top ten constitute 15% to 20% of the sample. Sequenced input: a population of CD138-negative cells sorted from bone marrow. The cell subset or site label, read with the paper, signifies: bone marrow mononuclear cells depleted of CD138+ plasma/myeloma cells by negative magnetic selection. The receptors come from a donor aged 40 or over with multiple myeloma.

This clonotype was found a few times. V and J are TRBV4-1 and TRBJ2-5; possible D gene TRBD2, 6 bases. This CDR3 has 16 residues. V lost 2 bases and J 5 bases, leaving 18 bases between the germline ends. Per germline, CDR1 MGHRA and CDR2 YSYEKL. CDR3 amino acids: CASSQSATVGGETQYF. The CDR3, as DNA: TGCGCCAGCAGCCAATCTGCGACAGTGGGGGGTGAGACCCAGTACTTC.

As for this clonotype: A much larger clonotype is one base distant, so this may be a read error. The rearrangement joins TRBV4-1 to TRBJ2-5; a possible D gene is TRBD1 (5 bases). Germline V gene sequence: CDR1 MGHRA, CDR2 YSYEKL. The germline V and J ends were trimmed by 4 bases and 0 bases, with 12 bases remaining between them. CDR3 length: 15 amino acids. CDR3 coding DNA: TGCGCCAGCAGCCCCGTTGGGGCAGACCAAGAGACCCAGTACTTC. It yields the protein CASSPVGADQETQYF.

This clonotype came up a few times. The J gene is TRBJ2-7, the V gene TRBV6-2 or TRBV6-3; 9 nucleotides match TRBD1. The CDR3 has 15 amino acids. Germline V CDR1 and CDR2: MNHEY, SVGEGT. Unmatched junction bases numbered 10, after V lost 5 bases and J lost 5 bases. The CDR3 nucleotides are TGTGCCAGCAGTCCGACCGGGACAGGGATCCACGAGCAGTACTTC. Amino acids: CASSPTGTGIHEQYF.

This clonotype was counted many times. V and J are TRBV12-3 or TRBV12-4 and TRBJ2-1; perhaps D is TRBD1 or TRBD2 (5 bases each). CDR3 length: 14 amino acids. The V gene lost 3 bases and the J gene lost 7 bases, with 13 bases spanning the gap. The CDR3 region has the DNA TGTGCCAGCAGTTTGAGGCAGGGAGTAAATGAGCAGTTCTTC. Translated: CASSLRQGVNEQFF.

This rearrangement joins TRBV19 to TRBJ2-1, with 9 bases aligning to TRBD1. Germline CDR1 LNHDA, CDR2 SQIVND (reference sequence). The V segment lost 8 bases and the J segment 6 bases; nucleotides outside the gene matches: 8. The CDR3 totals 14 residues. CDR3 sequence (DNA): TGTGCCAGTGGCTCTTCGACAGGGGGCAATGAGCAGTTCTTC. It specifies CASGSSTGGNEQFF. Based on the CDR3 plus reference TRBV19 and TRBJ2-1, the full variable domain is DGGITQSPKYLFRKEGQNVTLSCEQNLNHDAMYWYRQDPGQGLRLIYYSQIVNDFQKGDIAEGYSVSREKKESFPLTVTSAQKNPTAFYLCASGSSTGGNEQFFGPGTRLTVL.

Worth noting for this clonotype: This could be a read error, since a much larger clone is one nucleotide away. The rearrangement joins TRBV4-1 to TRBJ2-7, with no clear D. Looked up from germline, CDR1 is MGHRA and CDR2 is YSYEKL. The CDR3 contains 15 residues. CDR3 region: CACSQAEETLYEQYF. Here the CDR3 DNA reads TGCGCCTGCAGCCAAGCCGAGGAGACGCTCTACGAGCAGTACTTC.

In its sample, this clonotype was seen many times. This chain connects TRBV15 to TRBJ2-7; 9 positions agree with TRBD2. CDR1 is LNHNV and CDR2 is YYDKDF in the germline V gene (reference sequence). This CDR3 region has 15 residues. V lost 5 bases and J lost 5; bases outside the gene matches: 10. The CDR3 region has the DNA TGTGCCACCAGCTCCATGGCGGGAGGGCCCCACGAGCAGTACTTC. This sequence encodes CATSSMAGGPHEQYF.

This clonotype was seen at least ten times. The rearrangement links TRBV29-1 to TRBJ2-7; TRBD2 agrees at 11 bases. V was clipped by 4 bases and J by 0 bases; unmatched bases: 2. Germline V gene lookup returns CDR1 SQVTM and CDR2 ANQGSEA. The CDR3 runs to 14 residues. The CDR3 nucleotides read TGCAGCGTTGGACTAGCGGGGAACTCCTACGAGCAGTACTTC. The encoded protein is CSVGLAGNSYEQYF.